Listed below are T cell receptor beta chains from one sample, sequenced in a study of T cells in Graves' hyperthyroidism and ophthalmopathy. MiXCR, applied by TCRdb to the multiplex PCR reads, yields one record per CDR3 protein. The sample contains about 210,000 distinct CDR3 sequences, under 20% of which appear only once. Material: blood. The receptor source for this set is a man in his forties or fifties with Graves' hyperthyroidism. The CDR3 runs from the conserved cysteine through the conserved F or W. D genes are given only for firm matches. Only some rows state a clone size, as once, few, many or a class for expanded clones.

d_gene | j_gene | v_gene | abundance | CDR3nt | CDR3aa
TRBD2 | TRBJ2-1 | TRBV11-1 | many | TGTGCCAGCAGCTACCGTAGCGGGGCCTCCTACAATGAGCAGTTCTTC | CASSYRSGASYNEQFF
TRBD2 | TRBJ2-5 | TRBV20-1 | many | TGCAGTGCTAGGGGTCTAGCGGGTTTGGAGACCCAGTACTTC | CSARGLAGLETQYF
TRBD1 | TRBJ2-2 | TRBV28 | many | TGTGCCAGCAGTGGACAGGGATGGTTGGGGGAGCTGTTTTTT | CASSGQGWLGELFF
TRBD2 | TRBJ2-5 | TRBV5-1 | many | TGCGCCAGCAAAGCTAGCGGGACCCAAGAGACCCAGTACTTC | CASKASGTQETQYF
TRBD1 | TRBJ2-1 | TRBV27 | many | TGTGCCAGCAGTTTTAGGACAGGTACAAGTGAGCAGTTCTTC | CASSFRTGTSEQFF
. | TRBJ1-5 | TRBV20-1 | many | TGCAGTTCAGGGTCAAGGGGAGGTCAGCCCCAGCATTTT | CSSGSRGGQPQHF
. | TRBJ1-1 | TRBV27 | few | TGTGCCAGCAGTCCAGGGTTCCCTGAAGCTTTCTTT | CASSPGFPEAFF
. | TRBJ1-5 | TRBV28 | . | TGTGCCAGCAGTTGGACAGCCAGCAATCAGCCCCAGCATTTT | CASSWTASNQPQHF
. | TRBJ2-1 | TRBV11-2 | . | TGTGCCAGCAGCTTACGTCCACTAGGGAACTTCTACAATGAGCAGTTCTTC | CASSLRPLGNFYNEQFF
TRBD1 | TRBJ2-7 | TRBV11-2 | . | TGTGCCAGCAGCTTGTTGCGTTCCGGACAGGAACAGTACTTC | CASSLLRSGQEQYF
. | TRBJ1-6 | TRBV15 | . | TGTGCCACCAGCAGAGATACACAGGGCTATTCACCCCTCCACTTT | CATSRDTQGYSPLHF
TRBD1 | TRBJ2-1 | TRBV7-2 | many | TGTGCCAGCAGCTCTCATCTGGGGACAGGGTACTACAATGAGCAGTTCTTC | CASSSHLGTGYYNEQFF
. | TRBJ2-7 | TRBV12-3/TRBV12-4 | many | TGTGCCAGCAGTCACCGGCGCCCGGAGCAGTACTTC | CASSHRRPEQYF
. | TRBJ2-7 | TRBV28 | many | TGTGCCAGCAGTTTGATCGGCACTAGCAATAACGAGCAGTACTTC | CASSLIGTSNNEQYF